This T cell receptor (beta chain) was captured in a study of blood T cell repertoires in COVID-19. Study-wide context: PBMCs, B-cell-depleted T cells, or T cells provided the cDNA or gDNA that made up the material.

Looked up from germline, CDR1 is SGHRS and CDR2 is YFSETQ. V lost 0 bases, J lost 8 bases, and 7 bases stayed unmatched. The CDR3 loop spans 14 amino acids. Clones were read by immunoSEQ multiplex PCR, and TCRdb kept only the in-frame ones, dropping some. The sample shows a few hundred thousand clones, 65% to 85% of them seen only once. The chain recombines TRBV5-1 with TRBJ1-2; 7 bases are shared with TRBD1. Input material: peripheral blood. The receptor was isolated from a person aged 70 to 85 with COVID-19, enrolled during active disease. This CDR3 is CASSLGGGVRGYTF. CDR3 nucleotide sequence: TGCGCCAGCAGCTTGGGAGGGGGCGTACGGGGCTACACCTTC.